This T cell receptor beta chain was recorded in a study of blood T cells in healthy people across ages. With a J-beta primer mix and a sample-barcoded 5' primer, a second PCR ran roughly 7 to 11 cycles. The study obtained at least 3 million CDR3-containing paired-end reads from every sample. TCRdb re-derived calls from the 5' RACE reads in MiXCR, one entry per CDR3 protein. The data hold under 2,000,000 distinct CDR3 sequences, with around 50% observed a single time. Caucasian individuals from Russia who were healthy and aged 6 to 90 acted as donors. Peripheral blood samples of 9 to 10 milliliters were drawn from each donor. This CDR3 comprises 11 residues. The germline gives CDR1 MNHEY, CDR2 SVGEGT.

What was sequenced was blood. The rearrangement uses TRBV6-2 or TRBV6-3 and TRBJ2-4, with a tentative D call TRBD1 (6 bases). The DNA end favors TRBJ2-1, so the J call may be wrong. The receptor's source is a woman aged 40 to 55 in good health. CDR3 protein: CASRTGHRQFF. Here the CDR3 DNA reads TGTGCCAGCAGGACGGGACACCGGCAGTTCTTC.